Below are 21 T cell receptor beta chains sequenced from a single sample in a study of CD8 T cells in ankylosing spondylitis (dated by TCRdb to between 2016 and 2019). The protocol used for the library was 5' RACE. The sequencing machine was an Illumina HiSeq 2500. TCRdb redid the processing of the public reads, applying fastp at Q25 and MiXCR, and retained in-frame beta chains. Under each unique CDR3 protein, matching rows form one entry showing the most common genes and DNA. Counted in this sample were approximately 150,000 distinct CDR3 sequences; 8.5% to 10% of them appeared once. The ten most abundant clones make up roughly 16% of the sample. The sample was blood, either unsorted or a sorted T cell fraction (not recorded which). These receptors originate from a female donor with ankylosing spondylitis or in good health (not recorded which).

The chain links TRBV20-1 to TRBJ1-5; no firm D call. Trimming took off 4 bases at V and 1 base at J, with 8 bases between the two ends. The CDR3 is 13 residues long. Germline V CDR1 and CDR2: DFQATT, SNEGSKA (reference sequence). This CDR3 is CSATWGSNQPQHF. The CDR3 coding sequence is TGCAGTGCTACCTGGGGAAGCAATCAGCCCCAGCATTTT.

This clonotype was detected a few times. The rearrangement joins TRBV11-2 to TRBJ2-1; TRBD2 matches at 9 bases. The CDR3 sequence is 18 residues long. Losses at the gene ends were 0 bases for V and 6 bases for J; bases not matched to a gene: 12. Per the germline V gene, CDR1 is SGHAT and CDR2 is FQNNGV. This chain's CDR3 is CASSLDAPVLAGINEQFF. The CDR3 DNA reads as TGTGCCAGCAGCTTAGATGCCCCGGTGCTAGCGGGGATCAATGAGCAGTTCTTC.

The table lists this clonotype with a few counts. The DNA for the CDR3 is TGCAGTGCTAGAGATCCACTGGTGGGTCTAGCGGGAGGGCCTTTATACGAGCAGTACTTC. Amino acid sequence: CSARDPLVGLAGGPLYEQYF. The chain uses TRBV20-1 and TRBJ2-7; TRBD2 matches 12 bases. CDR1 is DFQATT and CDR2 is SNEGSKA in the germline V gene (reference sequence). The CDR3 is 20 residues long. V gave up 0 bases and J gave up 4 bases; unmatched junction bases: 19.

The chain has TRBV19 and TRBJ2-3, with D possibly being TRBD2 (5 bases). Trimming shortened V by 4 bases and J by 0 bases, and 8 bases separated the two germline ends. The CDR3 loop spans 14 amino acids. Germline V gene sequence: CDR1 LNHDA, CDR2 SQIVND (reference sequence). As DNA, the CDR3 is TGTGCCAGTAGTAGGACGGGAAGCACAGATACGCAGTATTTT. Encoded protein: CASSRTGSTDTQYF.

There are a few counts of this clonotype. V is TRBV7-9 and J is TRBJ2-1; unclear D gene. Germline V lookup: CDR1 SEHNR, CDR2 FQNEAQ (reference sequence). V was pared by 7 bases and J by 8 bases, with 15 bases between. The CDR3 is 13 residues long. The CDR3 protein is CASTSRKSHEQFF. CDR3 nucleotide sequence: TGTGCCAGCACCTCACGGAAGAGCCATGAGCAGTTCTTC.

CDR3 sequence: CASSLRAREQYF. The DNA for the CDR3 is TGTGCCAGCAGCTTACGAGCGCGGGAGCAGTACTTC. The genes are TRBV7-8 and TRBJ2-7; D remains unclear. CDR3 length equals 12 residues. V was cut by 2 bases and J by 7 bases, with 9 bases left in between. Germline lookup yields CDR1 SGHVS and CDR2 FQNEAQ.

This clonotype has a handful of counts. The rearrangement links TRBV2 to TRBJ1-1; D gene uncertain. There are 14 residues in the CDR3. Per germline, CDR1 SNHLY and CDR2 FYNNEI. Trimming removed 5 bases from V and 0 bases from J, with 10 bases in between. The CDR3 here is CASSLDMMNTEAFF. The CDR3 coding sequence is TGTGCCAGCAGTCTCGACATGATGAACACTGAAGCTTTCTTT.

With regard to this clonotype: The DNA is omitted, as the CDR3 cannot be located on it reliably, and the CDR3 follows TCRdb's listing. The V call is TRBV28, the J call TRBJ2-2. Germline CDR1 is MDHEN and CDR2 is SYDVKM. The CDR3 is 16 residues long, ends included. CDR3 sequence reads: CASSFTRVVTGELFFF.

The chain recombines TRBV4-3 with TRBJ2-7, with D possibly being TRBD1 (5 bases). Germline V gene sequence: CDR1 LGHNA, CDR2 YSLEER. There are 14 residues in the CDR3. The germline V and J ends were trimmed by 0 bases and 0 bases, with 6 bases remaining between them. The CDR3 sequence is CASSQDRDSYEQYF. CDR3 DNA sequence: TGCGCCAGCAGCCAAGACAGGGACTCCTACGAGCAGTACTTC.

J is TRBJ2-7 and V is TRBV4-3; perhaps TRBD2 as D (6 bases). Germline V gene lookup returns CDR1 LGHNA and CDR2 YSLEER. The CDR3 contains 14 residues. Trimming took 3 bases from V and 5 from J, leaving 14 bases between them. Here the CDR3 DNA reads TGCGCCAGCAGCCAGGGCAGTGGAGGGGACGAGCAGTACTTC. Protein product: CASSQGSGGDEQYF.

This clonotype showed up just a few times. CDR3 protein: CALGQVNTGELFF. The CDR3 bases are TGTGCTTTGGGACAGGTGAACACCGGGGAGCTGTTTTTT. The rearrangement joins TRBV30 to TRBJ2-2; 8 bases are a match to TRBD1. This CDR3 is built from 13 residues. Germline CDR1 GTSNPN, CDR2 SVGIG (reference sequence).

This clonotype showed up just a few times. The V call is TRBV28, the J call TRBJ2-2, with D perhaps TRBD2 (6 bases). Germline CDR1 is MDHEN and CDR2 is SYDVKM. V was cut by 1 base and J by 3 bases, with 9 bases left in between. This CDR3 has 15 amino acids. The CDR3, as DNA: TGTGCCAGCAGTTTATTAGGGGAGGACACCGGGGAGCTGTTTTTT. This translates into CASSLLGEDTGELFF.

This clonotype was found many times. The chain carries TRBV29-1 and TRBJ2-1, with a possible D match to TRBD2 (5 bases). The V end was cut by 5 bases, the J end by 6 bases, with 11 bases between. CDR1 is SQVTM, CDR2 ANQGSEA, per germline. The CDR3 is 12 amino acids. CDR3: CSVMLGGNEQFF. The CDR3 region has the DNA TGCAGCGTTATGTTAGGAGGCAATGAGCAGTTCTTC.

The chain uses TRBV4-3 and TRBJ2-1, with a weak D call TRBD1 (5 bases). Germline values: CDR1 LGHNA, CDR2 YSLEER. V lost 0 bases, J lost 4 bases, and 13 bases lay in between. CDR3 length equals 16 residues. The CDR3 reads CASSQDPRVGYNEQFF. The CDR3 DNA follows: TGCGCCAGCAGCCAAGATCCCAGGGTTGGGTACAATGAGCAGTTCTTC.

This clonotype was recorded many times. V and J are TRBV7-9 and TRBJ2-2, with D possibly matching TRBD2 (6 bases). This CDR3 has 16 residues. Looked up from germline, CDR1 is SEHNR and CDR2 is FQNEAQ (reference sequence). Trimming stripped 6 bases from V and 5 bases from J, with 19 bases between. The chain's CDR3 is CASRSTASGYTGELFF. The CDR3 coding sequence is TGTGCCAGCAGGTCGACAGCGAGCGGGTATACCGGGGAGCTGTTTTTT.

The sample holds a few counts of this clonotype. The chain links TRBV7-9 to TRBJ2-3, with D unresolved. The germline V gene has CDR1 SEHNR and CDR2 FQNEAQ (reference sequence). This CDR3 region has 16 residues. Trimming stripped 1 base from V and 3 bases from J, with 14 bases between. CDR3 sequence (DNA): TGTGCCAGCAGCTTAGATCTAGGGCAAGATACAGATACGCAGTATTTT. Its protein is CASSLDLGQDTDTQYF. Using reference TRBV7-9 and TRBJ2-3 for the parts outside the CDR3, the full variable domain is DTGVSQNPRHKITKRGQNVTFRCDPISEHNRLYWYRQTLGQGPEFLTYFQNEAQLEKSRLLSDRFSAERPKGSFSTLEIQRTEQGDSAMYLCASSLDLGQDTDTQYFGPGTRLTVL.

This clonotype was counted a few times. This chain uses TRBV12-1 with TRBJ1-1. TRBV12-1 is an annotated pseudogene. The CDR3 totals 12 residues. CDR3 sequence (DNA): TGTGCCAGCAGTAGAAGGGACACTGAAGCTTTCTTT. The encoded protein is CASSRRDTEAFF.

This clonotype was seen at least ten times. The genes are TRBV6-5 and TRBJ2-5, with TRBD2 matching over 8 bases. This CDR3 comprises 17 residues. CDR1 is MNHEY and CDR2 is SVGAGI in the germline V gene. V gave up 0 bases and J gave up 4 bases; unmatched junction bases: 10. The CDR3 bases are TGTGCCAGCAGTTACTCGTCATTTACGGGAGGGACAGAGACCCAGTACTTC. Translating it yields CASSYSSFTGGTETQYF.

This clonotype was counted between two and nine times. The rearrangement joins TRBV7-9 to TRBJ2-1; TRBD2 aligns across 9 bases. CDR1 and CDR2 from the germline V gene are SEHNR and FQNEAQ (reference sequence). Trimming at V came to 3 bases and at J to 8 bases, leaving 8 bases not matched to a gene. The CDR3 length is 15 residues. In nucleotides, the CDR3 is TGTGCCAGCAGCTTCACCGGGACTAGCTTTCATGAGCAGTTCTTC. This gives the protein CASSFTGTSFHEQFF.

This rearrangement joins TRBV7-6 to TRBJ1-1; maybe TRBD1 (5 bases). The CDR3 runs 15 residues. V lost 3 bases, J lost 5 bases, and 16 bases lay in between. Germline assignment: CDR1 SGHVS and CDR2 FNYEAQ. CDR3 sequence (DNA): TGTGCCAGCAGCTTGGGGCGAGAGGGGAGGACTGAAGCTTTCTTT. Its translation: CASSLGREGRTEAFF.

V usage is TRBV19 and J usage is TRBJ2-3; D is perhaps TRBD2 (6 bases). V was pared by 6 bases and J by 5 bases, with 15 bases between. The CDR3 loop spans 14 amino acids. Germline CDR1 is LNHDA and CDR2 is SQIVND (reference sequence). The DNA of the CDR3 is TGTGCCAGTAGCTACAGGCAGGGAGGAGATACGCAGTATTTT. This translates into CASSYRQGGDTQYF.